The clone carrying this TCR beta chain came up a few times. What it binds is not known. TCRdb reprocessed the reads with MiXCR, giving one entry per CDR3 protein. The sample has around 710,000 distinct CDR3 sequences; around 29% are singletons. This specimen belongs to a study of T cell repertoires in cytomegalovirus infection. The specimen comprised cultured CD8+ T cells from PBMCs, sampled from culture after CMV antigen stimulation. This receptor was taken from a human donor in good health (CMV status not recorded). Some clones in this sample may be carry-over from other donors' samples.

The CDR3 loop reads CSGQGVTEAFF. The CDR3 bases are TGCAGCGGTCAGGGGGTCACTGAAGCTTTCTTT. The chain recombines TRBV29-1 with TRBJ1-1; TRBD1 agrees at 7 bases. The CDR3 is 11 amino acids. V gave up 7 bases and J gave up 4 bases; unmatched junction bases: 3. Germline values: CDR1 SQVTM, CDR2 ANQGSEA.